One and the same sample provided the 5 T cell receptor beta chains below, sequenced in a study of blood T cell repertoires in COVID-19. TCRdb keeps only in-frame clones here, not all; method: immunoSEQ multiplex PCR. This table has some 90,000 clones, about 86% appearing once. The sequenced sample was peripheral blood. These receptors all come from a man older than 75 with active or convalescent COVID-19.

V gene TRBV28 combines with J gene TRBJ2-7, with 13 bases aligning to TRBD2. The V gene end was trimmed by 6 bases and the J gene end by 1 base; junction bases not matched to a gene: 6. This CDR3 contains 16 residues. Per the germline V gene, CDR1 is MDHEN and CDR2 is SYDVKM. The CDR3 reads CASRAGLAGESYEQYF. CDR3 DNA: TGTGCCAGCAGAGCAGGACTAGCGGGAGAGTCCTACGAGCAGTACTTC.

The chain has TRBV18 and TRBJ1-3; 7 bases map to TRBD1. The CDR3 loop spans 15 amino acids. V lost 3 bases to trimming and J lost 5 bases; unmatched junction nucleotides: 7. CDR1 and CDR2 from the germline V gene are KGHSH and LQKENI. This CDR3 reads CASSPLQGDRNTIYF. In nucleotides, the CDR3 is TGTGCCAGCTCACCGCTCCAGGGGGATAGAAACACCATATATTTT.

The rearrangement links TRBV5-1 to TRBJ2-7; TRBD2 matches 10 bases. This CDR3 is built from 20 residues. With 0 bases clipped from V and 0 bases from J, the junction kept 15 bases outside the gene matches. Looked up from germline, CDR1 is SGHRS and CDR2 is YFSETQ. CDR3 region: CASSLASVGLASKSSYEQYF. CDR3 in DNA: TGCGCCAGCAGCTTGGCCTCAGTGGGACTAGCGTCCAAAAGCTCCTACGAGCAGTACTTC.

The chain links TRBV19 to TRBJ1-4; D might be TRBD1 (5 bases). The CDR3 length is 15 residues. Trimming took 8 bases from V and 0 from J, leaving 13 bases between them. CDR1 is LNHDA and CDR2 is SQIVND in the germline V gene (reference sequence). CDR3 protein: CASRDRAATNEKLFF. The CDR3, as DNA: TGTGCCAGTCGCGACAGAGCAGCAACTAATGAAAAACTGTTTTTT.

The V call is TRBV4-3, the J call TRBJ2-1; possible D gene TRBD1, 5 bases. The CDR3 runs to 17 residues. The germline V gene encodes CDR1 LGHNA and CDR2 YSLEER. V lost 0 bases, J lost 0 bases, and 12 bases lay in between. The CDR3 region has the DNA TGCGCCAGCAGCCAAGACAAGGGGAAGAGCTCCTACAATGAGCAGTTCTTC. Encoded protein: CASSQDKGKSSYNEQFF.